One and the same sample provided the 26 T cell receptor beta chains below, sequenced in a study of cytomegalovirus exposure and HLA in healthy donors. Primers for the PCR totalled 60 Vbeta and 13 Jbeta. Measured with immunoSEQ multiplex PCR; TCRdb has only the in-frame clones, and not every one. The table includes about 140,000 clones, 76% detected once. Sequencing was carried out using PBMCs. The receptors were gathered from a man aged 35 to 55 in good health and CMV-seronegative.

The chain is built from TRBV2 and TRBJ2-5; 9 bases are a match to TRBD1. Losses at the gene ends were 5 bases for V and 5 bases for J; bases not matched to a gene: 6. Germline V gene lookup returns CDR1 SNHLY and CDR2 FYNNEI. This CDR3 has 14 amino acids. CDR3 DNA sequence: TGTGCCAGCAGTTCACGACAGGGGGGCGAGACCCAGTACTTC. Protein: CASSSRQGGETQYF.

The CDR3 reads CASSSRRGIRDEQFF. CDR3 DNA sequence: TGTGCCAGCAGCAGCCGGCGAGGGATAAGGGATGAGCAGTTCTTC. The chain joins TRBV21-1 to TRBJ2-1; the table names TRBD2, a call not compared with the DNA. TRBV21-1 is reported as a pseudogene. The CDR3 length is 15 residues.

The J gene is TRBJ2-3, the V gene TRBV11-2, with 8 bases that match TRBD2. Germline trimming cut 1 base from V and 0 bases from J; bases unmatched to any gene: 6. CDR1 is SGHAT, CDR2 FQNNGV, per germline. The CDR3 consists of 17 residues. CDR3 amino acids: CASSLVLLAESTDTQYF. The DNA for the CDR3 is TGTGCCAGCAGCTTAGTGCTACTAGCGGAAAGCACAGATACGCAGTATTTT. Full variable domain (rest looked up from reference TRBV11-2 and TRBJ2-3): EAGVAQSPRYKIIEKRQSVAFWCNPISGHATLYWYQQILGQGPKLLIQFQNNGVVDDSQLPKDRFSAERLKGVDSTLKIQPAKLEDSAVYLCASSLVLLAESTDTQYFGPGTRLTVL.

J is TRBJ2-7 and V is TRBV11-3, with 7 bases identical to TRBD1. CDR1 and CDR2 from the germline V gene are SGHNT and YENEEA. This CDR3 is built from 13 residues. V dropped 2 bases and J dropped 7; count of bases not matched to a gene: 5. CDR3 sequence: CASSLRPGGEQYF. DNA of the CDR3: TGTGCCAGCAGCTTACGCCCAGGGGGAGAGCAGTACTTC. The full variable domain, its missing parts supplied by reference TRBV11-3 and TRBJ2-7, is EAGVVQSPRYKIIEKKQPVAFWCNPISGHNTLYWYLQNLGQGPELLIRYENEEAVDDSQLPKDRFSAERLKGVDSTLKIQPAELGDSAVYLCASSLRPGGEQYFGPGTRLTVT.

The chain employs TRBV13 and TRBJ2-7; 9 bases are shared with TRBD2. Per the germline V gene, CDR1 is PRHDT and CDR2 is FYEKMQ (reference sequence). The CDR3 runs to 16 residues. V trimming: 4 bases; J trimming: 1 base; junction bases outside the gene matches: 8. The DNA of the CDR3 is TGTGCCAGCAGCTCTGCCGGTCTAGCGGGGTCCTACGAGCAGTACTTC. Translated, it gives CASSSAGLAGSYEQYF.

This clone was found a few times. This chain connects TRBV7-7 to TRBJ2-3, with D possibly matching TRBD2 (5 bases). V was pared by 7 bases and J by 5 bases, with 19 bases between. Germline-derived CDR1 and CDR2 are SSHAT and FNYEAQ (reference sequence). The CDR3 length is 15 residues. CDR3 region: CASTPNGVALDTQYF. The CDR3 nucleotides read TGTGCCAGCACCCCGAACGGGGTAGCATTAGATACGCAGTATTTT.

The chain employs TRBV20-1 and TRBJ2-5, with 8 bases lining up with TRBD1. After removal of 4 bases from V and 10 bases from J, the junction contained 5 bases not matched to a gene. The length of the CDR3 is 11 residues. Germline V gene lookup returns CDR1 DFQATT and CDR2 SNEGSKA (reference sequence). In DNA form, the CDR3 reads TGCAGTGCTACAGGGGGCCCGGGCCAGTACTTC. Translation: CSATGGPGQYF.

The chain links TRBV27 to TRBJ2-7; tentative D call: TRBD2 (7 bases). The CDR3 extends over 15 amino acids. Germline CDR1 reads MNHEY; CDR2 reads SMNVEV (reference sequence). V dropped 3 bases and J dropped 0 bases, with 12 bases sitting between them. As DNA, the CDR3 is TGTGCCAGCAGTTTCCTTGGGGGGGCCTCCTACGAGCAGTACTTC. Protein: CASSFLGGASYEQYF.

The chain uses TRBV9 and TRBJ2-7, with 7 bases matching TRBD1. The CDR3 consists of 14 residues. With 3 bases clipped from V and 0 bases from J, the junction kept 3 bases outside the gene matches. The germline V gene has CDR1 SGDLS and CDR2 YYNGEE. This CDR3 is CASSDGDSSYEQYF. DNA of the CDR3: TGTGCCAGCAGCGATGGGGACAGCTCCTACGAGCAGTACTTC.

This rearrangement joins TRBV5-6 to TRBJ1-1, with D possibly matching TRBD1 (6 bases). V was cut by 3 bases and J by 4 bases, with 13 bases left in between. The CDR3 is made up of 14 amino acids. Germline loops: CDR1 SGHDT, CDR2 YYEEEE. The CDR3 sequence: CASSSQRGITEAFF. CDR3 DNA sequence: TGTGCCAGCAGCTCCCAGAGGGGGATCACTGAAGCTTTCTTT.

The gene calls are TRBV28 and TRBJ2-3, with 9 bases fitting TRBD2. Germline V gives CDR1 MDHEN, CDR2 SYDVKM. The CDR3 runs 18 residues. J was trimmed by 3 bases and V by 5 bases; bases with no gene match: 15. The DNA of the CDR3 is TGTGCCAGCAGTCCCCTCGGCGGGGGGGCCGGGAGAACAGATACGCAGTATTTT. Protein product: CASSPLGGGAGRTDTQYF.

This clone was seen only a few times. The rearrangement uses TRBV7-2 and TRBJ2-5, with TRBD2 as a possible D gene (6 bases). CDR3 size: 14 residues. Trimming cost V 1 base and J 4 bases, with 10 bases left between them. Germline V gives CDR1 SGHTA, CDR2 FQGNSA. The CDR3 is CASSLGGERETQYF. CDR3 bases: TGTGCCAGCAGCTTAGGGGGGGAAAGAGAGACCCAGTACTTC.

Written as DNA, the CDR3 is TGCGCCAGCAGCCAAGGGACTAGCGGGGGTGAGCAGTTCTTC. Translating gives CASSQGTSGGEQFF. V usage is TRBV5-1 and J usage is TRBJ2-1; 14 bases line up with TRBD2. The CDR3 is 14 amino acids. V was pared by 4 bases and J by 9 bases, with 3 bases of the junction left unmatched. The V gene's germline CDR1 is SGHRS and CDR2 YFSETQ.

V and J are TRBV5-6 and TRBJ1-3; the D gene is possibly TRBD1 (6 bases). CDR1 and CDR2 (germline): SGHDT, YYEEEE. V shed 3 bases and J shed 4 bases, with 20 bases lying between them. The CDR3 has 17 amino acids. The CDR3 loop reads CASSSLDSQVFGNTIYF. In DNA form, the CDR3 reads TGTGCCAGCAGCTCCCTGGACAGCCAAGTCTTCGGAAACACCATATATTTT.

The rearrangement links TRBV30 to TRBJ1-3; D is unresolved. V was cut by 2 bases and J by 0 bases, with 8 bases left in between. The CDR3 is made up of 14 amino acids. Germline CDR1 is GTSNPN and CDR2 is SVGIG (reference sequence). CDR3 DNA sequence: TGTGCCTGGAGTATACAGAGCTCTGGAAACACCATATATTTT. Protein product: CAWSIQSSGNTIYF.

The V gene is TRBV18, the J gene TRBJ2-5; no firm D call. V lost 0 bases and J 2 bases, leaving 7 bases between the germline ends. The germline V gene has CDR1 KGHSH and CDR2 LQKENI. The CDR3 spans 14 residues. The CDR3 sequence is CASSPPPRQETQYF. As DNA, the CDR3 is TGTGCCAGCTCACCACCTCCCAGGCAAGAGACCCAGTACTTC.

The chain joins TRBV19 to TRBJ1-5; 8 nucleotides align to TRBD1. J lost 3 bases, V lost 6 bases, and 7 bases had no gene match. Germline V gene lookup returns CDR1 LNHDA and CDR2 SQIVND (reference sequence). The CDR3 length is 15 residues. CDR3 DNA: TGTGCCAGTAGGGCAATGACAGGGGTCAATCAGCCCCAGCATTTT. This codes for CASRAMTGVNQPQHF.

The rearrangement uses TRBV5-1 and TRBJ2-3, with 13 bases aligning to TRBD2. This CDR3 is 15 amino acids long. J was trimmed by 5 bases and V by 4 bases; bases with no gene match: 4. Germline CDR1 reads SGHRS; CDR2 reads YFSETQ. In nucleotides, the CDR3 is TGCGCCAGCAGCCAACTAGCGGGAGGGGGAGATACGCAGTATTTT. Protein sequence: CASSQLAGGGDTQYF.

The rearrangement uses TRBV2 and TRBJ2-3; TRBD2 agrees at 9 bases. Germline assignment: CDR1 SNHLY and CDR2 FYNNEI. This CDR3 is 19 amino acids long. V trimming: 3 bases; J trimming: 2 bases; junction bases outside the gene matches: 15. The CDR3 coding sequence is TGTGCCAGCAGTGACCCAGCGGGGGGCTCAGAACCGGACACAGATACGCAGTATTTT. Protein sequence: CASSDPAGGSEPDTDTQYF.

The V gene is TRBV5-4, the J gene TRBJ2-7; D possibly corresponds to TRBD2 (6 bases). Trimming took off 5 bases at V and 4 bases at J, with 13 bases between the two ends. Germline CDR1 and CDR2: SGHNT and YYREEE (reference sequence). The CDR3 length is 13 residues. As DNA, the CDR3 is TGTGCCAGCAGTTCCGTTGGGGGGTACGAGCAGTACTTC. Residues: CASSSVGGYEQYF.

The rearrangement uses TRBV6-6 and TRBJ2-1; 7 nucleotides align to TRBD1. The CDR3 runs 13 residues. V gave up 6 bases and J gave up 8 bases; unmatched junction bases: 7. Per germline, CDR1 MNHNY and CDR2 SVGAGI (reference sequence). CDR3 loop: CASRGDSFDEQFF. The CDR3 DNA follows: TGTGCCAGCAGGGGGGACAGTTTCGATGAGCAGTTCTTC.

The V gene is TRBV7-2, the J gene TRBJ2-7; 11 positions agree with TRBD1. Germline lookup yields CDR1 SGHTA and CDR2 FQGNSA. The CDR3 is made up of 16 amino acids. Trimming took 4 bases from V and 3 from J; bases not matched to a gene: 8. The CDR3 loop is CASSSATGTGGYEQYF. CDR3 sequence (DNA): TGTGCCAGCAGCTCGGCGACCGGGACAGGGGGCTACGAGCAGTACTTC.

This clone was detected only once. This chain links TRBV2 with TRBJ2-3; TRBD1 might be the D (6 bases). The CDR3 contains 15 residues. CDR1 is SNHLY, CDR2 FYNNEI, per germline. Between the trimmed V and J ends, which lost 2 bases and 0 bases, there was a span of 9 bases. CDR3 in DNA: TGTGCCAGCAGTGAAATAGGACAGAGCACAGATACGCAGTATTTT. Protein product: CASSEIGQSTDTQYF.

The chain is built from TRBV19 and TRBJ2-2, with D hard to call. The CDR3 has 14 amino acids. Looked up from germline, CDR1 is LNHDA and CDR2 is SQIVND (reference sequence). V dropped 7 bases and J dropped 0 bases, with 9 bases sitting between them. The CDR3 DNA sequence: TGTGCCAGTAAAAGCAACCCGAACACCGGGGAGCTGTTTTTT. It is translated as CASKSNPNTGELFF.

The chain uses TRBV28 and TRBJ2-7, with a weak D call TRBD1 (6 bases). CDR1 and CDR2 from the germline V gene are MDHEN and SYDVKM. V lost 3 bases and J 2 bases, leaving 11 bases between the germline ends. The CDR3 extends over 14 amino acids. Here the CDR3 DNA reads TGTGCCAGCAGTTTGGGACATGCCCCCTACGAGCAGTACTTC. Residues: CASSLGHAPYEQYF.

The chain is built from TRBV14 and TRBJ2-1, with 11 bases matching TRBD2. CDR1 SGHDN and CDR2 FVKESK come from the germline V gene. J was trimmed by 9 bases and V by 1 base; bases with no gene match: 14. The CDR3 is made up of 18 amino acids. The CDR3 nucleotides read TGTGCCAGCAGCCAAGCTTATCGTCCGAGACTAGCGGGGCTTGAGCAGTTCTTC. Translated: CASSQAYRPRLAGLEQFF. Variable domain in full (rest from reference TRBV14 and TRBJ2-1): EAGVTQFPSHSVIEKGQTVTLRCDPISGHDNLYWYRRVMGKEIKFLLHFVKESKQDESGMPNNRFLAERTGGTYSTLKVQPAELEDSGVYFCASSQAYRPRLAGLEQFFGPGTRLTVL.